This T cell receptor beta chain was observed in a study of Graves' ophthalmopathy and Graves' hyperthyroidism. TCR beta CDR3 regions were amplified from RNA transcripts. HTBI primers served in a first-round RT-PCR, which a second-round multiplex PCR followed. MiXCR, run by TCRdb on the multiplex PCR reads, gives a single entry per CDR3 protein. The sample comprises approximately 700,000 distinct CDR3 sequences, roughly 40% of which are singletons, and less than 55% rests with the top ten. Material for sequencing was peripheral blood. The sequence was obtained from an adult man with Graves' ophthalmopathy.

The DNA for the CDR3 is TGTGCCAGCAGTGAACCAGGGGGAGAGCCCCAGCATTTT. It translates to CASSEPGGEPQHF. V is TRBV6-1 and J is TRBJ1-5; 7 bases line up with TRBD1. This CDR3 spans 13 amino acids. Trimming at V came to 2 bases and at J to 8 bases, leaving 3 bases not matched to a gene. The germline CDR1 and CDR2 sequences are MNHNS and SASEGT.